The 26 T cell receptor beta chains listed next were all sequenced from one sample in a study of blood T cell repertoires in COVID-19. The repertoire was sequenced with immunoSEQ multiplex PCR; TCRdb's copy has only in-frame clones and lacks some. The profile shows over 70,000 clones, around 90% of them singletons. Input material: peripheral blood. The receptors originated from a human donor with active COVID-19. The donor label of this sample is uncertain.

The V and J genes are TRBV5-1 and TRBJ1-1; D is unresolved. Trimming took off 0 bases at V and 4 bases at J, with 10 bases between the two ends. Germline V gene data show CDR1 as SGHRS and CDR2 as YFSETQ. The CDR3 length is 14 residues. CDR3 nucleotide sequence: TGCGCCAGCAGCTTGGGCGATTCCCTCACTGAAGCTTTCTTT. Residues: CASSLGDSLTEAFF.

This clone was counted a few times. The rearrangement uses TRBV5-1 and TRBJ2-1, with TRBD1 matching 9 bases. The CDR3 extends over 15 amino acids. CDR1 and CDR2 (germline): SGHRS, YFSETQ. Unmatched junction bases numbered 4, after V lost 1 base and J lost 5 bases. In DNA, the CDR3 is TGCGCCAGCAGCTTGAAGGGACAGGGTGACAATGAGCAGTTCTTC. Translation gives CASSLKGQGDNEQFF.

V gene TRBV5-6 combines with J gene TRBJ2-7; TRBD1 matches at 8 bases. CDR1 SGHDT and CDR2 YYEEEE come from the germline V gene. There are 15 residues in the CDR3. Losses at the gene ends were 4 bases for V and 4 bases for J; bases not matched to a gene: 10. The CDR3 DNA reads as TGTGCCAGCAGCCGGTCGGCAGGGGGCGCGTACGAGCAGTACTTC. This encodes CASSRSAGGAYEQYF.

This sequence joins TRBV12-3 or TRBV12-4 and TRBJ2-5, with 8 bases aligning to TRBD1. The ends lost 10 bases at V and 4 bases at J; junction bases unmatched: 2. The CDR3 loop spans 11 amino acids. The CDR3, as DNA: TGTGCCACCGGGACAGGAGAGACCCAGTACTTC. This gives the protein CATGTGETQYF.

This clone was seen once. The chain joins TRBV4-2 to TRBJ2-7; no reliable D call. CDR3 length: 16 amino acids. The V and J ends lost 0 bases and 4 bases respectively, with 16 bases between them. Germline V gene data show CDR1 as LGHNA and CDR2 as YNFKEQ. The CDR3 here is CASSQEKPRGLYEQYF. CDR3 in DNA: TGTGCCAGCAGCCAAGAAAAGCCCAGAGGTTTGTACGAGCAGTACTTC.

The chain combines TRBV2 with TRBJ2-5, with D possibly being TRBD1 (5 bases). Trimming shortened V by 4 bases and J by 4 bases, and 7 bases separated the two germline ends. Germline loops: CDR1 SNHLY, CDR2 FYNNEI. The CDR3 is 12 amino acids. The CDR3: CASSGTRETQYF. CDR3 in DNA: TGTGCCAGCAGTGGGACAAGAGAGACCCAGTACTTC.

The chain employs TRBV4-1 and TRBJ2-6; TRBD1 is a possible D gene (5 bases). The CDR3 contains 15 residues. Per germline, CDR1 MGHRA and CDR2 YSYEKL. V was clipped by 4 bases and J by 11 bases, with 18 bases between them. The CDR3 loop is CASSPGAPTRDVLTF. CDR3 in DNA: TGCGCCAGCAGCCCTGGGGCACCGACCCGGGACGTCCTGACTTTC.

The chain links TRBV3-1 (or the pseudogene TRBV3-2) to TRBJ2-7; maybe TRBD2 (5 bases). Germline assignment: CDR1 LGHDT and CDR2 YNNKEL (reference sequence). Trimming pared 4 bases from V and 0 bases from J, leaving 7 bases between. This CDR3 has 13 amino acids. The CDR3 loop is CASSPEDSYEQYF. Here the CDR3 DNA reads TGTGCCAGCAGCCCGGAGGACTCCTACGAGCAGTACTTC.

The chain carries TRBV20-1 and TRBJ1-1; 10 positions match TRBD1. This CDR3 comprises 13 residues. The germline V gene encodes CDR1 DFQATT and CDR2 SNEGSKA (reference sequence). With 3 bases clipped from V and 8 bases from J, the junction kept 6 bases outside the gene matches. This chain's CDR3 is CSASAGQGPEAFF. As DNA, the CDR3 is TGCAGTGCTAGTGCGGGACAGGGGCCGGAAGCTTTCTTT.

The rearrangement joins TRBV10-3 to TRBJ1-1; no firm D call. Germline V CDR1 and CDR2: ENHRY, SYGVKD. V was cut by 0 bases and J by 1 base, with 9 bases left in between. The CDR3 is made up of 15 amino acids. The chain's CDR3 is CAISESIAGNTEAFF. The CDR3, as DNA: TGTGCCATCAGTGAGTCGATTGCAGGGAACACTGAAGCTTTCTTT.

The CDR3 loop is CASSSSIGGAERTEAFF. As DNA, the CDR3 is TGTGCCAGCAGCTCCTCTATAGGAGGAGCCGAAAGGACTGAAGCTTTCTTT. The chain carries TRBV7-8 and TRBJ1-1, with D hard to call. V shed 4 bases and J shed 5 bases, with 23 bases lying between them. CDR1 and CDR2 (germline): SGHVS, FQNEAQ. The CDR3 is made up of 17 amino acids.

This chain links TRBV4-1 with TRBJ2-5; TRBD2 matches 13 bases. Germline CDR1 MGHRA, CDR2 YSYEKL. This CDR3 comprises 17 residues. The trim removed 0 bases at V and 5 bases at J, leaving 6 bases unmatched. This chain's CDR3 is CASSQETSGGAGETQYF. Here the CDR3 DNA reads TGCGCCAGCAGCCAAGAAACTAGCGGGGGGGCCGGGGAGACCCAGTACTTC.

V gene TRBV6-5 combines with J gene TRBJ2-5; 7 nucleotides align to TRBD2. This CDR3 comprises 15 residues. Germline CDR1 reads MNHEY; CDR2 reads SVGAGI. V was pared by 8 bases and J by 0 bases, with 9 bases of the junction left unmatched. The CDR3 spells CASRRGGGYQETQYF. The CDR3 DNA reads TGTGCCAGCCGGCGAGGCGGGGGTTACCAAGAGACCCAGTACTTC.

The CDR3 reads CASSMLAGGKYEQYF. In DNA form, the CDR3 reads TGTGCCAGCAGTATGTTAGCGGGGGGTAAATACGAGCAGTACTTC. The chain is built from TRBV27 and TRBJ2-7, with 10 nucleotides matching TRBD2. With 5 bases clipped from V and 4 bases from J, the junction kept 8 bases outside the gene matches. This CDR3 spans 15 amino acids. Germline V CDR1 and CDR2: MNHEY, SMNVEV (reference sequence).

The rearrangement joins TRBV12-3 or TRBV12-4 to TRBJ2-1; D unclear. This CDR3 contains 10 residues. V lost 5 bases and J lost 9, with 5 bases in between. Here the CDR3 DNA reads TGTGCCAGCAGTACGGGTGAGCAGTTCTTC. Translation gives CASSTGEQFF.

The chain couples TRBV3-1 (or the pseudogene TRBV3-2) to TRBJ1-4, with TRBD1 matching 9 bases. J lost 8 bases, V lost 5 bases, and 6 bases had no gene match. The CDR3 has 14 amino acids. CDR1 LGHDT and CDR2 YNNKEL come from the germline V gene (reference sequence). The CDR3 is CASSYGTGTEKLFF. CDR3 in DNA: TGTGCCAGCAGCTATGGGACAGGGACAGAAAAACTGTTTTTT.

This clone appeared once. The V gene is TRBV6-6, the J gene TRBJ2-2, with TRBD2 matching over 8 bases. The V gene's germline CDR1 is MNHNY and CDR2 SVGAGI (reference sequence). Germline trimming cut 5 bases from V and 4 bases from J; bases unmatched to any gene: 15. CDR3 length equals 18 residues. CDR3 sequence reads: CASSPLPGRRGVTGELFF. DNA of the CDR3: TGTGCCAGCAGTCCACTCCCTGGGCGGCGGGGGGTCACCGGGGAGCTGTTTTTT.

A few counts support this clone. The gene calls are TRBV3-1 (or the pseudogene TRBV3-2) and TRBJ1-2; TRBD1 agrees at 9 bases. V lost 1 base and J lost 4; bases outside the gene matches: 4. Germline-derived CDR1 and CDR2 are LGHDT and YNNKEL (reference sequence). This CDR3 contains 15 residues. Here the CDR3 reads CASSQADRGFYGYTF. The DNA for the CDR3 is TGTGCCAGCAGCCAAGCCGACAGGGGGTTCTATGGCTACACCTTC.

The chain employs TRBV4-1 and TRBJ2-7, with 10 nucleotides matching TRBD1. Per the germline V gene, CDR1 is MGHRA and CDR2 is YSYEKL. Trimming cost V 4 bases and J 5 bases; bases outside gene matches: 11. This CDR3 spans 16 amino acids. CDR3 sequence reads: CASSPLGRDRGNEQYF. CDR3 coding DNA: TGCGCCAGCAGCCCCCTTGGACGGGACAGGGGTAACGAGCAGTACTTC.

The rearrangement links TRBV10-3 to TRBJ1-1; 7 nucleotides line up with TRBD1. CDR3 length equals 15 residues. Germline V CDR1 and CDR2: ENHRY, SYGVKD. Germline trimming cut 4 bases from V and 3 bases from J; bases unmatched to any gene: 8. CDR3 sequence (DNA): TGTGCCATCAGTGGTCGACAGGGCGGGGACACTGAAGCTTTCTTT. It yields the protein CAISGRQGGDTEAFF.

The chain recombines TRBV19 with TRBJ1-5, with TRBD1 matching 10 bases. Germline V CDR1 and CDR2: LNHDA, SQIVND (reference sequence). This CDR3 region has 17 residues. J lost 0 bases, V lost 3 bases, and 5 bases had no gene match. The CDR3: CASSMRRTGGSNQPQHF. The CDR3 DNA reads as TGTGCCAGTAGTATGAGGCGGACAGGGGGTAGCAATCAGCCCCAGCATTTT.

The V and J genes are TRBV6-2 or TRBV6-3 and TRBJ2-7; D is ambiguous. This CDR3 region has 12 residues. Germline V CDR1 and CDR2: MNHEY, SVGEGT. V was cut by 0 bases and J by 9 bases, with 9 bases left in between. Written as DNA, the CDR3 is TGTGCCAGCAGTTACTCGACTGTCGGGCAGTACTTC. Translation gives CASSYSTVGQYF.

The chain joins TRBV5-6 to TRBJ2-7; 10 nucleotides align to TRBD1. Germline V gene sequence: CDR1 SGHDT, CDR2 YYEEEE. This CDR3 is 15 amino acids long. The junction had 6 bases not matched to a gene; V was cut back by 3 bases and J by 3 bases. The CDR3 DNA is TGTGCCAGCAGCTCCCGGGACAGGGGTAACTACGAGCAGTACTTC. This encodes CASSSRDRGNYEQYF.

The V and J genes are TRBV10-3 and TRBJ1-2; D might be TRBD1 (6 bases). V dropped 7 bases and J dropped 5 bases, with 17 bases sitting between them. The CDR3 has 14 residues. Germline CDR1 and CDR2: ENHRY and SYGVKD. The CDR3 reads CAITPGQGSYGYTF. The CDR3 DNA follows: TGTGCCATCACCCCAGGTCAGGGGTCTTATGGCTACACCTTC.

The chain employs TRBV10-3 and TRBJ2-1, with 11 bases matching TRBD2. The CDR3 contains 17 residues. Unmatched junction bases numbered 4, after V lost 3 bases and J lost 0 bases. Germline V gene lookup returns CDR1 ENHRY and CDR2 SYGVKD. Here the CDR3 DNA reads TGTGCCATCAGTGACCCTAGCGGGGGGTACTCCTACAATGAGCAGTTCTTC. Its translation: CAISDPSGGYSYNEQFF.

The sample holds one count of this clone. This chain uses TRBV28 with TRBJ1-5; D is possibly TRBD1 (5 bases). The CDR3 runs to 14 residues. V shed 9 bases and J shed 1 base, with 13 bases lying between them. CDR1 and CDR2 (germline): MDHEN, SYDVKM. The CDR3 loop reads CASETGGSNQPQHF. CDR3 DNA sequence: TGTGCCAGTGAAACAGGAGGGAGCAATCAGCCCCAGCATTTT. Full variable domain (remainder filled in from reference TRBV28 and TRBJ1-5): DVKVTQSSRYLVKRTGEKVFLECVQDMDHENMFWYRQDPGLGLRLIYFSYDVKMKEKGDIPEGYSVSREKKERFSLILESASTNQTSMYLCASETGGSNQPQHFGDGTRLSIL.